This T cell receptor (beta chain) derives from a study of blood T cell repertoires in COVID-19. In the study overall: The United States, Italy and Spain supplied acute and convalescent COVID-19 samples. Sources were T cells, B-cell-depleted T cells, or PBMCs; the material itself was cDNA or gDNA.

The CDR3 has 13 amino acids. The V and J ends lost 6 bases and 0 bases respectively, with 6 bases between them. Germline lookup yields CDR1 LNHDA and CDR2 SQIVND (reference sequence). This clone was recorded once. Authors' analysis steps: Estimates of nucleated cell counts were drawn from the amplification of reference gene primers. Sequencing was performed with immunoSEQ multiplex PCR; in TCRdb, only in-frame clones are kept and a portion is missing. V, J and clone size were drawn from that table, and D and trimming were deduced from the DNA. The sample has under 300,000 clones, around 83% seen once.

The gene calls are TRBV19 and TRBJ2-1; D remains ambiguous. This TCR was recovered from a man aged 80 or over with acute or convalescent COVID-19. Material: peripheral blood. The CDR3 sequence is CASRRNSYNEQFF. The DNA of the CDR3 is TGTGCCAGTAGGCGTAACTCCTACAATGAGCAGTTCTTC.